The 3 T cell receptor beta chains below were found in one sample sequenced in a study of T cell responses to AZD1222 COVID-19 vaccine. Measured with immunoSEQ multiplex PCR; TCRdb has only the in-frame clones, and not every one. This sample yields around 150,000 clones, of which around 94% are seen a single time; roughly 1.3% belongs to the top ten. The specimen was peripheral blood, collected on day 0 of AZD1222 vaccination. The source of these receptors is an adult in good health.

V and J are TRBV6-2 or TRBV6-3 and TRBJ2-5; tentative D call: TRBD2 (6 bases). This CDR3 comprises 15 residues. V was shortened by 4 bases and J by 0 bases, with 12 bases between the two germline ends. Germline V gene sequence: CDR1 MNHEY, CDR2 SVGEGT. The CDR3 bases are TGTGCCAGCAGTTCGTGGCAGCGGGACCAAGAGACCCAGTACTTC. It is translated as CASSSWQRDQETQYF.

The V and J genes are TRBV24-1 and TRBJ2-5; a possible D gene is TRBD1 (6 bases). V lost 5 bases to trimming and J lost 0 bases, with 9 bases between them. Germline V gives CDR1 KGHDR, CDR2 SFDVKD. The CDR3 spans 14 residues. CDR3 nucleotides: TGTGCCACCAGTGGGAGACAGGACCAAGAGACCCAGTACTTC. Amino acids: CATSGRQDQETQYF.

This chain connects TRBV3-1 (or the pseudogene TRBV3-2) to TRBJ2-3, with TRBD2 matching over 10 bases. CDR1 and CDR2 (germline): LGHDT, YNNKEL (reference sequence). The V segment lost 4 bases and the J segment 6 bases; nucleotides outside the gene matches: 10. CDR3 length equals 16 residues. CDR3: CASSRSPGLAMDTQYF. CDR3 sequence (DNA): TGTGCCAGCAGCCGATCCCCGGGACTAGCGATGGATACGCAGTATTTT.